Following are 10 T cell receptor beta chains from one sample sequenced in a study of PD-1 blockade in mismatch repair-deficient tumors. The protocol was immunoSEQ multiplex PCR, while the TCRdb copy is restricted to in-frame clones and leaves out a portion. The data hold about 15,000 clones, with roughly 83% observed a single time. The input for sequencing was PBMCs, taken before pembrolizumab treatment. The receptors were sampled from an adult with mismatch repair-deficient cancer.

V is TRBV6-4 and J is TRBJ2-3; 11 bases agree with TRBD1. Germline lookup yields CDR1 MRHNA and CDR2 SNTAGT. V dropped 3 bases and J dropped 4; count of bases not matched to a gene: 0. The CDR3 is 14 amino acids. The CDR3 loop reads CASSEGQGADTQYF. CDR3 nucleotides: TGTGCCAGCAGTGAGGGACAGGGGGCAGATACGCAGTATTTT.

The chain joins TRBV19 to TRBJ2-7; TRBD1 matches 8 bases. Germline lookup yields CDR1 LNHDA and CDR2 SQIVND (reference sequence). V trimming: 3 bases; J trimming: 3 bases; junction bases outside the gene matches: 7. This CDR3 spans 15 amino acids. CDR3 sequence: CASSINRGWVYEQYF. The CDR3, as DNA: TGTGCCAGTAGTATCAACAGGGGGTGGGTCTACGAGCAGTACTTC.

The rearrangement uses TRBV5-4 and TRBJ2-3; 8 nucleotides line up with TRBD2. Unmatched junction bases numbered 4, after V lost 0 bases and J lost 4 bases. In germline, CDR1 is SGHNT, CDR2 YYREEE (reference sequence). The CDR3 sequence is 15 residues long. The CDR3, as DNA: TGTGCCAGCAGCTTGGGACTAGCGAGCCCAGATACGCAGTATTTT. As protein: CASSLGLASPDTQYF.

The V gene is TRBV5-1, the J gene TRBJ2-6; no firm D call. The germline gives CDR1 SGHRS, CDR2 YFSETQ. This CDR3 contains 13 residues. The germline V and J ends were trimmed by 6 bases and 4 bases, with 8 bases remaining between them. The CDR3 spells CASTLGGANVLTF. The CDR3 nucleotides read TGCGCCAGCACTCTGGGAGGGGCCAACGTCCTGACTTTC.

This clone is medium-sized by share. This sequence joins TRBV10-2 and TRBJ1-2; D may be TRBD1 (5 bases). The length of the CDR3 is 14 residues. Deletions cut 6 bases from V and 6 bases from J, with 17 bases between. Germline CDR1 reads WSHSY; CDR2 reads SAAADI. CDR3 in DNA: TGCGCCAGCAGGGGGGACCGCGACTCAGATGGCTACACCTTC. The encoded protein is CASRGDRDSDGYTF.

The chain recombines TRBV6-6 with TRBJ1-2; 7 bases align to TRBD1. Germline assignment: CDR1 MNHNY and CDR2 SVGAGI (reference sequence). This CDR3 is 14 amino acids long. The J segment lost 3 bases and the V segment lost 0 bases, leaving 1 base of the junction unmatched. CDR3 amino acids: CASSYSRGYYGYTF. The CDR3 bases are TGTGCCAGCAGTTACTCCAGGGGGTACTATGGCTACACCTTC.

The chain uses TRBV2 and TRBJ1-2; TRBD1 matches at 7 bases. CDR3 length: 13 amino acids. CDR1 is SNHLY and CDR2 is FYNNEI in the germline V gene. The V gene end was trimmed by 6 bases and the J gene end by 4 bases; junction bases not matched to a gene: 5. The DNA for the CDR3 is TGTGCCAGCAGACGGGACAGCTCCTATGGCTACACCTTC. Translation: CASRRDSSYGYTF.

The chain is built from TRBV11-2 and TRBJ2-7; 8 positions agree with TRBD2. Germline values: CDR1 SGHAT, CDR2 FQNNGV. V gave up 1 base and J gave up 3 bases; unmatched junction bases: 2. The CDR3 runs to 14 residues. CDR3: CASSLVAGGYEQYF. The CDR3 DNA is TGTGCCAGCAGCTTAGTTGCGGGAGGCTACGAGCAGTACTTC.

The V call is TRBV6-4, the J call TRBJ2-1; TRBD2 agrees at 9 bases. Germline trimming cut 3 bases from V and 8 bases from J; bases unmatched to any gene: 11. This CDR3 has 16 residues. CDR1 is MRHNA, CDR2 SNTAGT, per germline. The CDR3 region is CASSERSSGSVDEQFF. Here the CDR3 DNA reads TGTGCCAGCAGTGAACGTAGTAGCGGGAGTGTGGATGAGCAGTTCTTC.

V usage is TRBV11-2 and J usage is TRBJ2-7; 11 positions match TRBD2. After removal of 6 bases from V and 12 bases from J, the junction contained 19 bases not matched to a gene. CDR1 is SGHAT, CDR2 FQNNGV, per germline. This CDR3 comprises 16 residues. The CDR3 coding sequence is TGTGCCAGCAGACATCATGCGGCTAGCGGGAGGATTGGTAGGTACTTC. Protein product: CASRHHAASGRIGRYF.